A single sample is the source of the 6 T cell receptor beta chains below, sequenced in a study of shared clonotypes between healthy human individuals. TCRdb's table, derived via immunoSEQ multiplex PCR, lists solely in-frame clones and lacks some. The table lists under 600,000 clones, around 97% of them singletons. Sequencing used naive CD4+ T cells sorted from blood. Subset indicated: CD45RA+ positively selected. Source of these receptors: a woman aged 25 to 39 in good health.

The rearrangement links TRBV11-2 to TRBJ2-3; tentative D call: TRBD1 (7 bases). In germline, CDR1 is SGHAT, CDR2 FQNNGV. Trimming stripped 4 bases from V and 4 bases from J, with 18 bases between. CDR3 length: 16 residues. The chain's CDR3 is CASSSGSGRGPDTQYF. As DNA, the CDR3 is TGTGCCAGCAGCTCCGGTAGCGGTAGGGGGCCAGATACGCAGTATTTT.

The rearrangement uses TRBV19 and TRBJ1-4; 9 nucleotides match TRBD1. The V gene's germline CDR1 is LNHDA and CDR2 SQIVND (reference sequence). V lost 4 bases and J lost 4; bases outside the gene matches: 10. The CDR3 runs 17 residues. The CDR3 region is CASSTDRGTLLNEKLFF. In DNA form, the CDR3 reads TGTGCCAGTAGTACGGACAGGGGCACCCTCCTTAATGAAAAACTGTTTTTT.

The chain recombines TRBV6-1 with TRBJ2-7; D remains ambiguous. Deletions cut 2 bases from V and 3 bases from J, with 5 bases between. This CDR3 has 12 residues. In germline, CDR1 is MNHNS, CDR2 SASEGT. CDR3 DNA sequence: TGTGCCAGCAGTGAAAGTATCTACGAGCAGTACTTC. Amino acids: CASSESIYEQYF.

This clone appeared once. The gene calls are TRBV4-1 and TRBJ1-1; D gene ambiguous. Germline loops: CDR1 MGHRA, CDR2 YSYEKL. The germline V and J ends were trimmed by 0 bases and 3 bases, with 5 bases remaining between them. This CDR3 region has 13 residues. The chain's CDR3 is CASSQERDTEAFF. CDR3 in DNA: TGCGCCAGCAGCCAAGAACGGGACACTGAAGCTTTCTTT.

This clone was detected only once. The chain joins TRBV6-6 to TRBJ2-7; D possibly corresponds to TRBD2 (5 bases). V lost 6 bases and J 4 bases, leaving 13 bases between the germline ends. Germline V CDR1 and CDR2: MNHNY, SVGAGI (reference sequence). The CDR3 covers 13 residues. CDR3 protein: CASSPTRSYEQYF. CDR3 nucleotides: TGTGCCAGCAGCCCTACTAGGAGTTACGAGCAGTACTTC.

The V and J genes are TRBV14 and TRBJ1-6, with 9 bases fitting TRBD1. There are 14 residues in the CDR3. The junction had 6 bases not matched to a gene; V was cut back by 5 bases and J by 10 bases. Germline V CDR1 and CDR2: SGHDN, FVKESK. Here the CDR3 reads CASSSRDRASPLHF. As DNA, the CDR3 is TGTGCCAGCAGCTCCCGGGACAGGGCCTCACCCCTCCACTTT.